This T cell receptor (beta chain) is from a study of blood T cell repertoires in COVID-19. Produced via immunoSEQ multiplex PCR; TCRdb's table is partial and in-frame only. The sample records approximately 220,000 clones, 88% being singletons. The germline V gene has CDR1 SGHDT and CDR2 YYEEEE. This CDR3 is 16 amino acids long. The ends lost 0 bases at V and 7 bases at J; junction bases unmatched: 12. The clonotype originates from a woman aged 25 to 39 who had recovered from COVID-19. The source material was PBMCs or T cells enriched from blood (not recorded which). The rearrangement joins TRBV5-6 to TRBJ1-2; TRBD1 matches 7 bases. CDR3 sequence (DNA): TGTGCCAGCAGCTTGGTGGGACAGCAGGGCGGGTGTGGCTACACCTTC. Protein: CASSLVGQQGGCGYTF.